One and the same sample provided the 10 T cell receptor beta chains below, sequenced in a study of blood T cell repertoires in COVID-19. The protocol was immunoSEQ multiplex PCR, while the TCRdb copy is restricted to in-frame clones and leaves out a portion. The sample yields 97,000 or so clones, 82% seen once. Material: peripheral blood. The receptors were gathered from a man in his 70s with acute or convalescent COVID-19.

The rearrangement uses TRBV7-8 and TRBJ2-3; D remains unclear. The CDR3 consists of 16 residues. V lost 1 base and J lost 2, with 13 bases in between. CDR1 SGHVS and CDR2 FQNEAQ come from the germline V gene. The CDR3 reads CASSLVPISLTDTQYF. CDR3 sequence (DNA): TGTGCCAGCAGCTTAGTTCCAATCTCACTCACAGATACGCAGTATTTT.

The chain joins TRBV7-6 to TRBJ2-7; TRBD2 matches 7 bases. This CDR3 is 15 amino acids long. V shed 4 bases, J shed 4 bases, and the junction held 10 bases outside the gene matches. In germline, CDR1 is SGHVS, CDR2 FNYEAQ. The CDR3 nucleotides read TGTGCCAGCAGCTCATGGGGGGGTGAGCGATACGAGCAGTACTTC. Translating gives CASSSWGGERYEQYF.

V is TRBV18 and J is TRBJ1-5, with 7 bases matching TRBD1. This CDR3 spans 13 amino acids. The ends lost 9 bases at V and 6 bases at J; junction bases unmatched: 8. Germline CDR1 is KGHSH and CDR2 is LQKENI. The CDR3 region is CASSQGGGQPQHF. The CDR3 nucleotides are TGTGCCAGTTCCCAGGGGGGAGGTCAGCCCCAGCATTTT.

The chain employs TRBV27 and TRBJ1-2, with D tentatively TRBD1 (6 bases). This CDR3 has 13 residues. Germline V lookup: CDR1 MNHEY, CDR2 SMNVEV (reference sequence). V dropped 5 bases and J dropped 6 bases, with 13 bases sitting between them. This CDR3 is CASSKLKGDGYTF. The DNA of the CDR3 is TGTGCCAGCAGTAAACTCAAGGGGGATGGCTACACCTTC.

The chain is built from TRBV3-1 (or the pseudogene TRBV3-2) and TRBJ1-2, with 10 positions matching TRBD1. V lost 2 bases to trimming and J lost 2 bases; unmatched junction nucleotides: 8. The length of the CDR3 is 17 residues. Germline CDR1 reads LGHDT; CDR2 reads YNNKEL (reference sequence). The CDR3 protein is CASSQWEGQGDNYGYTF. The CDR3 region has the DNA TGTGCCAGCAGCCAATGGGAAGGACAGGGGGACAACTATGGCTACACCTTC.

The V call is TRBV7-9, the J call TRBJ2-5; TRBD2 might be the D (6 bases). The germline gives CDR1 SEHNR, CDR2 FQNEAQ (reference sequence). The V end lost 5 bases, the J end lost 5 bases, and 12 bases lay between the germline ends. The CDR3 consists of 13 residues. CDR3 sequence: CASSGGLMETQYF. The CDR3 DNA follows: TGTGCCAGCAGCGGGGGACTGATGGAGACCCAGTACTTC.

The rearrangement joins TRBV6-6 to TRBJ2-7; TRBD2 agrees at 12 bases. CDR3 size: 16 residues. V lost 6 bases to trimming and J lost 2 bases; unmatched junction nucleotides: 8. Germline values: CDR1 MNHNY, CDR2 SVGAGI (reference sequence). The CDR3 DNA reads TGTGCCAGCAGGCTTACTAGCGGGGGGTCGACCTACGAGCAGTACTTC. It yields the protein CASRLTSGGSTYEQYF.

The rearrangement links TRBV10-3 to TRBJ1-1, with unresolved D. The CDR3 has 12 residues. V was shortened by 7 bases and J by 2 bases, with 8 bases between the two germline ends. CDR1 ENHRY and CDR2 SYGVKD come from the germline V gene. CDR3 loop: CAINRGNTEAFF. The CDR3 DNA reads as TGTGCCATCAACCGGGGAAACACTGAAGCTTTCTTT.

V gene TRBV7-6 combines with J gene TRBJ2-6, with TRBD2 matching over 8 bases. Germline V CDR1 and CDR2: SGHVS, FNYEAQ. The junction had 7 bases not matched to a gene; V was cut back by 5 bases and J by 4 bases. The CDR3 has 16 amino acids. CDR3 in amino acids: CASSTSGTYGANVLTF. The CDR3 coding sequence is TGTGCCAGCAGCACTAGCGGAACGTACGGGGCCAACGTCCTGACTTTC.

This chain connects TRBV28 to TRBJ2-3; 9 nucleotides line up with TRBD2. The CDR3 has 14 amino acids. The V gene's germline CDR1 is MDHEN and CDR2 SYDVKM. Losses at the gene ends were 8 bases for V and 4 bases for J; bases not matched to a gene: 7. CDR3 sequence (DNA): TGTGCCAGCCTAGGGTTAGCGGGAGCAGATACGCAGTATTTT. It is translated as CASLGLAGADTQYF.